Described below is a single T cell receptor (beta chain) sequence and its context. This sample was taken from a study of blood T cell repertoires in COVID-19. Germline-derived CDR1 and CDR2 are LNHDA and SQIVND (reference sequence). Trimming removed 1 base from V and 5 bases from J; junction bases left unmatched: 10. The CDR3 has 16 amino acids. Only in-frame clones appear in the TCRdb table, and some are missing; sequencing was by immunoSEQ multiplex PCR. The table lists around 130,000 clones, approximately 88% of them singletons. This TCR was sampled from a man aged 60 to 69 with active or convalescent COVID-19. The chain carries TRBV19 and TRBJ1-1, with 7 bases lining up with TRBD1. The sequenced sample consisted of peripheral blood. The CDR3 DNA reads TGTGCCAGTAGTATAGGAGGGGGCCCCTTTAGAACTGAAGCTTTCTTT. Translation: CASSIGGGPFRTEAFF.